These 30 T cell receptor beta chains were all obtained from the same sample, sequenced in a study of CD8 T cells in ankylosing spondylitis (dated by TCRdb to 2017 to 2019). The receptor library was made with 5' RACE. The sequencer was an Illumina HiSeq 2500. TCRdb handled the public reads itself, with Q25 trimming in fastp and clone calling in MiXCR, and kept productive beta chains. Each entry merges the rows of one CDR3 protein and shows their most common DNA and genes. The sample yields more than 200,000 distinct CDR3 sequences; 20% to 30% were counted once. The ten largest account for roughly 0.6% of the sample. The specimen was blood, either unsorted or a sorted T cell fraction (not recorded which). These receptors were collected from a male donor with ankylosing spondylitis or in good health (not recorded which).

This clonotype was counted at least ten times. The chain links TRBV11-2 to TRBJ1-5, with D unresolved. Trimming took 1 base from V and 6 from J, leaving 7 bases between them. This CDR3 spans 13 amino acids. Germline CDR1 and CDR2: SGHAT and FQNNGV. The chain's CDR3 is CASSLGYGQPQHF. CDR3 in DNA: TGTGCCAGCAGCTTAGGGTATGGTCAGCCCCAGCATTTT.

This clonotype was seen once. The CDR3 nucleotides are TGTGCCAGCGGGTCTGGACAGGGGGTTGGCTACACCTTC. The encoded protein is CASGSGQGVGYTF. The genes are TRBV12-3 or TRBV12-4 and TRBJ1-2, with 10 bases aligning to TRBD1. The V and J ends lost 8 bases and 7 bases, in that order; junction bases with no gene match: 7. The CDR3 extends over 13 amino acids.

This clonotype was recorded at least ten times. J is TRBJ2-4 and V is TRBV12-3 or TRBV12-4; D is undetermined. The CDR3 totals 17 residues. Trimming removed 1 base at V and 0 bases at J, with 13 bases between. The DNA of the CDR3 is TGTGCCAGCAGTTTAGGGATCGGGCCCCTAGCCAAAAACATTCAGTACTTC. Translated, it gives CASSLGIGPLAKNIQYF.

In this sample, this clonotype turned up many times. The chain has TRBV7-6 and TRBJ2-3; 7 nucleotides agree with TRBD2. The length of the CDR3 is 14 residues. Trimming cost V 5 bases and J 6 bases; bases outside gene matches: 8. The V gene's germline CDR1 is SGHVS and CDR2 FNYEAQ. The CDR3 loop reads CASSPGGSRDTQYF. In DNA, the CDR3 is TGTGCCAGCAGCCCCGGGGGGTCCCGGGATACGCAGTATTTT.

Many counts were recorded for this clonotype. The gene calls are TRBV11-2 and TRBJ2-7; 10 bases map to TRBD1. CDR3 length: 14 residues. V was pared by 3 bases and J by 7 bases, with 6 bases of the junction left unmatched. The germline gives CDR1 SGHAT, CDR2 FQNNGV. In DNA, the CDR3 is TGTGCCAGCAGCTTGACAGGGGGCGGGAGGGAGCAGTACTTC. It yields the protein CASSLTGGGREQYF.

This clonotype showed up just a few times. The DNA for the CDR3 is TGTGCCAGCAAAGCGAGGGGGGGCAACTACGAGCAGTACTTC. It specifies CASKARGGNYEQYF. The V gene is TRBV6-1, the J gene TRBJ2-7; TRBD2 might be the D (7 bases). The CDR3 totals 14 residues. Germline CDR1 and CDR2: MNHNS and SASEGT. Trimming left V 7 bases short and J 3 bases short, with 16 bases between.

This clonotype was counted between two and nine times. This chain uses TRBV20-1 with TRBJ1-2; no clear D. Trimming took 2 bases from V and 6 from J, leaving 16 bases between them. In germline, CDR1 is DFQATT, CDR2 SNEGSKA (reference sequence). CDR3 length: 14 residues. CDR3 loop: CSARSPYGFDGYTF. The CDR3 DNA sequence: TGCAGTGCTAGATCCCCCTACGGTTTCGATGGCTACACCTTC.

This clonotype has a count of ten or more. The V and J genes are TRBV6-1 and TRBJ2-7; 8 nucleotides line up with TRBD1. The germline gives CDR1 MNHNS, CDR2 SASEGT. V lost 6 bases to trimming and J lost 3 bases; unmatched junction nucleotides: 4. This CDR3 has 13 amino acids. The CDR3 here is CASRQGGFYEQYF. The CDR3 DNA reads TGTGCCAGCAGACAGGGGGGATTCTACGAGCAGTACTTC.

This clonotype was recorded many times. V gene TRBV10-1 combines with J gene TRBJ2-3; D is undetermined. This CDR3 is 15 amino acids long. Germline V gene lookup returns CDR1 WNHNN and CDR2 SYGVQD (reference sequence). With 0 bases removed from V and 2 bases from J, the gap between germline ends came to 9 bases. CDR3 bases: TGCGCCAGCAGTGAGTCGAACTTCCTCACAGATACGCAGTATTTT. As protein: CASSESNFLTDTQYF.

V usage is TRBV7-9 and J usage is TRBJ2-1; TRBD2 matches 8 bases. This CDR3 is built from 17 residues. The germline V gene has CDR1 SEHNR and CDR2 FQNEAQ (reference sequence). The trim removed 5 bases at V and 3 bases at J, leaving 12 bases unmatched. The CDR3 loop is CASSPGGLAGYYNEQFF. The CDR3 DNA is TGTGCCAGCAGCCCGGGAGGACTAGCAGGCTACTACAATGAGCAGTTCTTC.

This clonotype showed up just a few times. The chain combines TRBV20-1 with TRBJ1-1; D ambiguous. The V gene's germline CDR1 is DFQATT and CDR2 SNEGSKA (reference sequence). The V and J ends lost 3 bases and 4 bases respectively, with 12 bases between them. This CDR3 is built from 13 residues. The chain's CDR3 is CSASWGLTTEAFF. For the CDR3, the DNA is TGCAGTGCTAGCTGGGGATTGACCACTGAAGCTTTCTTT.

This clonotype was counted ten times or more. The chain joins TRBV4-1 to TRBJ1-1, with D maybe TRBD1 (5 bases). From germline, CDR1 is MGHRA and CDR2 YSYEKL. V lost 0 bases, J lost 6 bases, and 11 bases lay in between. This CDR3 comprises 14 residues. The CDR3 is CASSQDSTGSEAFF. CDR3 nucleotides: TGCGCCAGCAGCCAAGATTCCACAGGCTCTGAAGCTTTCTTT.

This chain connects TRBV10-3 to TRBJ2-1; 7 bases are shared with TRBD2. The V segment lost 5 bases and the J segment 0 bases; nucleotides outside the gene matches: 7. The germline gives CDR1 ENHRY, CDR2 SYGVKD. The CDR3 is 16 residues long. In DNA, the CDR3 is TGTGCCATCAGTAAAACTAGCGTGAGCTCCTACAATGAGCAGTTCTTC. It yields the protein CAISKTSVSSYNEQFF.

This clonotype was counted a single time. A much larger clone is a single base away; this may be a read error. The V gene is TRBV20-1, the J gene TRBJ1-2; 7 bases agree with TRBD1. The CDR3 is 15 residues long. Losses at the gene ends were 0 bases for V and 10 bases for J; bases not matched to a gene: 14. Germline V lookup: CDR1 DFQATT, CDR2 SNEGSKA (reference sequence). CDR3 in amino acids: CSARDQEGGRRDYTF. CDR3 in DNA: TGCAGTGCTAGAGATCAGGAAGGGGGCCGACGTGACTACACCTTC.

This clonotype was recorded many times. The genes are TRBV6-2 or TRBV6-3 and TRBJ2-1; 9 bases are shared with TRBD1. This CDR3 is built from 15 residues. The junction had 6 bases not matched to a gene; V was cut back by 2 bases and J by 7 bases. Germline V lookup: CDR1 MNHEY, CDR2 SVGEGT. The CDR3 DNA reads TGTGCCAGCAGTTACCCGGGACAGGGTTGGAATGAGCAGTTCTTC. It translates to CASSYPGQGWNEQFF.

This clonotype was seen ten or more times. J is TRBJ1-5 and V is TRBV28, with unresolved D. CDR3 length: 12 amino acids. The germline gives CDR1 MDHEN, CDR2 SYDVKM. V was trimmed by 7 bases and J by 1 base, leaving 5 bases between them. Written as DNA, the CDR3 is TGTGCCAGCACAGAGAGCAATCAGCCCCAGCATTTT. Its protein is CASTESNQPQHF.

This clonotype was seen repeatedly, ten times or more. V and J are TRBV20-1 and TRBJ1-2, with D perhaps matching TRBD1 (6 bases). V was clipped by 6 bases and J by 8 bases, with 16 bases between them. The CDR3 spans 12 residues. The germline CDR1 and CDR2 sequences are DFQATT and SNEGSKA (reference sequence). The CDR3 nucleotides are TGCAGTGCCCCGGACAGCCGCCTGGGCTACACCTTC. This gives the protein CSAPDSRLGYTF.

There are many counts of this clonotype. The V gene is TRBV29-1, the J gene TRBJ1-1; D is ambiguous. The CDR3 loop spans 12 amino acids. CDR1 is SQVTM and CDR2 is ANQGSEA in the germline V gene. Trimming took 4 bases from V and 2 from J, leaving 8 bases between them. For the CDR3, the DNA is TGCAGCGTTGGATCACAAAACACTGAAGCTTTCTTT. Residues: CSVGSQNTEAFF.

J is TRBJ2-1 and V is TRBV29-1; 11 nucleotides match TRBD1. J gave up 7 bases and V 2 bases, and 4 bases lay outside the gene matches. Germline CDR1 is SQVTM and CDR2 is ANQGSEA. CDR3 length: 14 amino acids. The CDR3 DNA is TGCAGCGTTGAAAAAAGGGACAGGGGGAATGAGCAGTTCTTC. Translating it yields CSVEKRDRGNEQFF.

There are a few counts of this clonotype. The chain's CDR3 is CASTLPQASYEQYF. As DNA, the CDR3 is TGTGCCAGCACACTTCCGCAGGCCTCCTACGAGCAGTACTTC. The chain links TRBV6-1 to TRBJ2-7, with unresolved D. Germline CDR1 MNHNS, CDR2 SASEGT. There are 14 residues in the CDR3. V was trimmed by 7 bases and J by 0 bases, leaving 13 bases between them.

This chain connects TRBV12-5 to TRBJ2-7; TRBD2 aligns across 10 bases. Germline CDR1 is LGHNT and CDR2 is FRNRAP. Losses at the gene ends were 10 bases for V and 2 bases for J; bases not matched to a gene: 11. This CDR3 spans 15 amino acids. The CDR3 nucleotides are TGTGCTACCACCCCCCTAGCGGGGGTCACCTACGAGCAGTACTTC. Translating gives CATTPLAGVTYEQYF.

This clonotype has more than one count but fewer than ten. J is TRBJ2-1 and V is TRBV20-1, with D perhaps given as TRBD1 or TRBD2 (5 bases each). Trimming removed 5 bases at V and 10 bases at J, with 12 bases between. Looked up from germline, CDR1 is DFQATT and CDR2 is SNEGSKA (reference sequence). This CDR3 has 11 amino acids. The CDR3 DNA follows: TGCAGTGCTGACGGGACCCTGGAGCAGTTCTTC. Translated, it gives CSADGTLEQFF.

This chain uses TRBV20-1 with TRBJ2-2, with 8 bases fitting TRBD1. This CDR3 has 14 residues. Losses at the gene ends were 2 bases for V and 6 bases for J; bases not matched to a gene: 5. In germline, CDR1 is DFQATT, CDR2 SNEGSKA (reference sequence). The CDR3 bases are TGCAGTGCTAGACGACAGGGGAGTTCCGGGGAGCTGTTTTTT. It codes for CSARRQGSSGELFF.

This clonotype has a count of ten or more. CDR3 sequence: CSVDRGADTQYF. The DNA for the CDR3 is TGCAGCGTAGACAGGGGCGCAGATACGCAGTATTTT. The chain uses TRBV29-1 and TRBJ2-3; TRBD1 agrees at 8 bases. CDR1 is SQVTM, CDR2 ANQGSEA, per germline. V gave up 6 bases and J gave up 4 bases; unmatched junction bases: 3. This CDR3 contains 12 residues.

Many counts were recorded for this clonotype. The chain employs TRBV7-9 and TRBJ2-1; D perhaps matches TRBD2 (6 bases). The CDR3 has 12 residues. With 5 bases removed from V and 7 bases from J, the gap between germline ends came to 9 bases. From germline, CDR1 is SEHNR and CDR2 FQNEAQ (reference sequence). The CDR3 is CASSGGENEQFF. DNA for the CDR3: TGTGCCAGCAGCGGAGGGGAAAATGAGCAGTTCTTC.

This clonotype appeared a few times. One end of the junction is discordant with germline, which a read error may explain. The chain recombines TRBV18 with TRBJ2-7, with 13 bases fitting TRBD2. The CDR3 sequence is 15 residues long. CDR1 is KGHSH, CDR2 LQKENI, per germline. CDR3 in amino acids: CASSAGTSGAYGQYF. For the CDR3, the DNA is TGTGCCAGCTCCGCCGGGACTAGCGGGGCCTACGGGCAGTACTTC. The full variable domain, with the rest looked up from reference TRBV18 and TRBJ2-7, is NAGVMQNPRHLVRRRGQEARLRCSPMKGHSHVYWYRQLPEEGLKFMVYLQKENIIDESGMPKERFSAEFPKEGPSILRIQQVVRGDSAAYFCASSAGTSGAYGQYFGPGTRLTVT.

The V and J genes are TRBV5-4 and TRBJ2-5; the D is unclear. CDR1 and CDR2 (germline): SGHNT, YYREEE (reference sequence). CDR3 length: 17 amino acids. Trimming took 0 bases from V and 5 from J, leaving 20 bases between them. The CDR3 loop is CASSLGGRSSGGETQYF. DNA for the CDR3: TGTGCCAGCAGCTTGGGCGGCAGGTCGTCGGGTGGTGAGACCCAGTACTTC.

This clonotype was seen repeatedly, ten times or more. V gene TRBV12-3 or TRBV12-4 combines with J gene TRBJ2-1; no clear D. V was pared by 5 bases and J by 7 bases, with 15 bases between. CDR3 length: 14 amino acids. This CDR3 is CASSPHKGVNEQFF. CDR3 nucleotide sequence: TGTGCCAGCAGTCCACATAAAGGAGTAAATGAGCAGTTCTTC.

The chain joins TRBV11-3 to TRBJ2-3; TRBD1 matches 11 bases. The CDR3 spans 17 residues. Losses at the gene ends were 5 bases for V and 4 bases for J; bases not matched to a gene: 11. Germline CDR1 SGHNT, CDR2 YENEEA. Here the CDR3 DNA reads TGTGCCAGCAGCCGAACTATAGGACAGGGGGCATCAGATACGCAGTATTTT. Translated, it gives CASSRTIGQGASDTQYF.

The rearrangement joins TRBV20-1 to TRBJ2-3, with TRBD1 as a possible D gene (6 bases). The V end was cut by 6 bases, the J end by 0 bases, with 13 bases between. Per germline, CDR1 DFQATT and CDR2 SNEGSKA (reference sequence). The CDR3 is 14 residues long. The CDR3 loop is CSANHRASTDTQYF. CDR3 DNA sequence: TGCAGTGCCAACCACAGGGCTAGCACAGATACGCAGTATTTT.